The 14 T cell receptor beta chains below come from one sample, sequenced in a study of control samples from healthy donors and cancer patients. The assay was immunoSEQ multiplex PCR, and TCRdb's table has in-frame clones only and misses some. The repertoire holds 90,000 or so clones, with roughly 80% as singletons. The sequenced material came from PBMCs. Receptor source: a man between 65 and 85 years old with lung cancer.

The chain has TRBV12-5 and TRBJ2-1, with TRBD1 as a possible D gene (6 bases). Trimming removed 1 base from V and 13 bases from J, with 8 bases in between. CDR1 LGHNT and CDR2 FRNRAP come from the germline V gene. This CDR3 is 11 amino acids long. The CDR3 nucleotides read TGTGCTAGTGGTTTGGACAGGGCCCAGTTCTTC. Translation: CASGLDRAQFF.

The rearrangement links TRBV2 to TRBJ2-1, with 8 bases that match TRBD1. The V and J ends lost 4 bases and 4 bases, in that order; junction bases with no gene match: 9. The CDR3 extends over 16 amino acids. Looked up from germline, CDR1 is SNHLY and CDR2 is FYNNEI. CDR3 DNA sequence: TGTGCCAGCAGTGCATCGACAGGGGCGGTTTACAATGAGCAGTTCTTC. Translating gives CASSASTGAVYNEQFF.

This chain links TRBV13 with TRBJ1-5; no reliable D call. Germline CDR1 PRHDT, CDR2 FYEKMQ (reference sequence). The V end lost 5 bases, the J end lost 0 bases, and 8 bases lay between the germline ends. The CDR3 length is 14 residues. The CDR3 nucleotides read TGTGCCAGCAGCCGGCAAAATAGCAATCAGCCCCAGCATTTT. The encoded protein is CASSRQNSNQPQHF.

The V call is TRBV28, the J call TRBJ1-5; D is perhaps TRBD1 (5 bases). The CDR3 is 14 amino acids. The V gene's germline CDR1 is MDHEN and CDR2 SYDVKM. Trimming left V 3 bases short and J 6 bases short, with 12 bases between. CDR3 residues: CASSFRREAQPQHF. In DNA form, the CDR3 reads TGTGCCAGCAGTTTCCGCAGGGAGGCTCAGCCCCAGCATTTT.

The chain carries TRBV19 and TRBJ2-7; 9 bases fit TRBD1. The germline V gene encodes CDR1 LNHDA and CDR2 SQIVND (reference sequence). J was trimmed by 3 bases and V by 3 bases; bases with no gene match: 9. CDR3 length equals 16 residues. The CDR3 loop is CASSIGTGTGIYEQYF. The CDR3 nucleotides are TGTGCCAGTAGTATCGGAACCGGGACAGGGATCTACGAGCAGTACTTC. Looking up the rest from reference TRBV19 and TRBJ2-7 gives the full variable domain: DGGITQSPKYLFRKEGQNVTLSCEQNLNHDAMYWYRQDPGQGLRLIYYSQIVNDFQKGDIAEGYSVSREKKESFPLTVTSAQKNPTAFYLCASSIGTGTGIYEQYFGPGTRLTVT.

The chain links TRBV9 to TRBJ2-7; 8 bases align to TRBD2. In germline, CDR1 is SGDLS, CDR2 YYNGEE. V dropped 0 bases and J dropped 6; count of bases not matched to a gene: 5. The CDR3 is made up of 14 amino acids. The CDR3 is CASSVASSGVEQYF. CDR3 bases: TGTGCCAGCAGCGTAGCTAGTAGCGGGGTCGAGCAGTACTTC.

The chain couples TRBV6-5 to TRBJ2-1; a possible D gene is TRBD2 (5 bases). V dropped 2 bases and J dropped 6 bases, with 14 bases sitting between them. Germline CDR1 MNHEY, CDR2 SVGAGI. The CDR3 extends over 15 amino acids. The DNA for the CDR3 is TGTGCCAGCAGTTACGTAGGGTCTCGGGGCAATGAGCAGTTCTTC. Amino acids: CASSYVGSRGNEQFF.

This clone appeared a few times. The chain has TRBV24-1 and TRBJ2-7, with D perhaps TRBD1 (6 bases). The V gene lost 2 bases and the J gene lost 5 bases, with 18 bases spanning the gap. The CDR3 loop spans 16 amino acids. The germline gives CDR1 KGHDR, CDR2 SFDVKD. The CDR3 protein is CATSDSVRGALDEQYF. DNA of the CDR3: TGTGCCACCAGTGATTCAGTCAGGGGCGCCTTAGACGAGCAGTACTTC.

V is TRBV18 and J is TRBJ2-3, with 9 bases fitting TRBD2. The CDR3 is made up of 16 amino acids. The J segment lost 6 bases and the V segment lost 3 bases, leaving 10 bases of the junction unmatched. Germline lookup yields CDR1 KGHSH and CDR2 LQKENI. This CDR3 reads CASSPRLAGHTDTQYF. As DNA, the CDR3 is TGTGCCAGCTCACCGAGGCTAGCGGGGCATACGGATACGCAGTATTTT.

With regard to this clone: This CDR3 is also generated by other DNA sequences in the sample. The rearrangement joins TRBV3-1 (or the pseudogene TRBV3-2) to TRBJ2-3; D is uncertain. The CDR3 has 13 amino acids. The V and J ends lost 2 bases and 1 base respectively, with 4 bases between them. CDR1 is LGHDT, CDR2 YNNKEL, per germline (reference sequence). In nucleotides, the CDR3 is TGTGCCAGCAGCCAACCCGGCACAGATACGCAGTATTTT. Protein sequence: CASSQPGTDTQYF.

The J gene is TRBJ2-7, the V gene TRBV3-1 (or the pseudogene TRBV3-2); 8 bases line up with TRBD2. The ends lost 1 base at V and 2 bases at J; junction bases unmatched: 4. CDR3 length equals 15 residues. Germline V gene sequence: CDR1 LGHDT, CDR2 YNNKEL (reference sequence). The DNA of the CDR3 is TGTGCCAGCAGCCAAGTGGCGGGGGGCCCCTACGAGCAGTACTTC. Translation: CASSQVAGGPYEQYF.

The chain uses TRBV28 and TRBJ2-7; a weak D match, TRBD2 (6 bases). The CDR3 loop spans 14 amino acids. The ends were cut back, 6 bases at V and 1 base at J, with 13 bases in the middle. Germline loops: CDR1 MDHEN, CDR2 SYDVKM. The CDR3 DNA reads TGTGCCAGCAGACCCACCGGGACTTCCTACGAGCAGTACTTC. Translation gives CASRPTGTSYEQYF.

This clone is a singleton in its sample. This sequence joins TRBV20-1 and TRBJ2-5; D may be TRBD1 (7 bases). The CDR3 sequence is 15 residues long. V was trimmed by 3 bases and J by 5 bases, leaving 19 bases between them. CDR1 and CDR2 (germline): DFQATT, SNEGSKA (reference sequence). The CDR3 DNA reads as TGCAGTGCTAGTAAGGGGGCCGTGGCGGGGGAGACCCAGTACTTC. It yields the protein CSASKGAVAGETQYF.

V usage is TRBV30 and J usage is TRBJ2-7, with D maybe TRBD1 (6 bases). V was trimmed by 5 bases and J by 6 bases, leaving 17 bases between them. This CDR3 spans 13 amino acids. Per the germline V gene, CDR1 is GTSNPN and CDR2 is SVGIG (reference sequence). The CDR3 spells CAWGGQGMGEQYF. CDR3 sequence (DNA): TGTGCCTGGGGCGGGCAGGGGATGGGCGAGCAGTACTTC.